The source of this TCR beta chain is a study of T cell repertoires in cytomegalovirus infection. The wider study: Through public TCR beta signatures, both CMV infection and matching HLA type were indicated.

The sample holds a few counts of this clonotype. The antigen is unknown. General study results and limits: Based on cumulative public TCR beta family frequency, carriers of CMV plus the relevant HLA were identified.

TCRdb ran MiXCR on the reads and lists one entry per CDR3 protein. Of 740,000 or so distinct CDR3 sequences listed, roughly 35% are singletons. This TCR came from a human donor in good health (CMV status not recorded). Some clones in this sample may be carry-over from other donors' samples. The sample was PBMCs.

CDR3 sequence: CASTGTSGSLSYEQFF. In DNA form, the CDR3 reads TGTGCCAGCACCGGGACTAGCGGAAGCCTTAGCTATGAGCAGTTCTTC. The chain combines TRBV6-2 or TRBV6-3 with TRBJ2-1, with 11 bases identical to TRBD2. V lost 7 bases and J lost 8; bases outside the gene matches: 13. This CDR3 spans 16 amino acids. Per germline, CDR1 MNHEY and CDR2 SVGEGT.